This T cell receptor beta chain was documented in a study of Ad26.COV2.S vaccination and SARS-CoV-2 variants. TCRdb keeps only in-frame clones here, not all; method: immunoSEQ multiplex PCR. The repertoire includes 440,000 or so clones, around 89% of them detected once, and 1.7% sits in the top ten. This CDR3 is 13 amino acids long. CDR1 is GTSNPN and CDR2 is SVGIG in the germline V gene (reference sequence). V lost 0 bases to trimming and J lost 7 bases, with 9 bases between them. Indicated treatment: 19 received Ad26.COV2.S at low or high dose, single or two shots; five or six received placebo; per-sample allocation not given. Following the first vaccine or placebo injection, samples were taken on day 63. Built on an Ad26 vector, the vaccine expressed Wuhan-strain SARS-CoV-2 spike.

This sequence originates from a person between 18 and 60 years old who received the Ad26.COV2.S COVID-19 vaccine or a placebo. J is TRBJ1-4 and V is TRBV30; possible D gene TRBD1, 6 bases. The sequencing used peripheral blood, collected in a trial of Ad26.COV2.S vaccine versus placebo. The CDR3 DNA sequence: TGTGCCTGGAGTGTACAGGGAGGTGAAAAACTGTTTTTT. It yields the protein CAWSVQGGEKLFF.